This T cell receptor (beta chain) was sequenced in a study of OX40 agonist ivuxolimab in advanced cancers. Study results and caveats: On average, CD8+ T cells had more expanded clones than CD4+.

The protocol was immunoSEQ multiplex PCR, while the TCRdb copy is restricted to in-frame clones and leaves out a portion. The table lists under 80,000 clones, 85% to 90% of them singletons. Comments on this clone: Its antigen is not identified.

This TCR derives from an adult with an advanced solid tumor such as melanoma, head and neck, liver or kidney cancer. The sequences come from CD4+ or CD8+ T cells sorted from blood, collected in a trial of the OX40 agonist ivuxolimab.

The chain's CDR3 is CASSRGGASNQPQHF. Here the CDR3 DNA reads TGCGCCAGCAGCCGCGGTGGGGCGAGCAATCAGCCCCAGCATTTT. This chain joins TRBV5-1 and TRBJ1-5, with TRBD1 as a possible D gene (5 bases). CDR3 length: 15 residues. Germline V lookup: CDR1 SGHRS, CDR2 YFSETQ. The V gene lost 4 bases and the J gene lost 1 base, with 12 bases spanning the gap.